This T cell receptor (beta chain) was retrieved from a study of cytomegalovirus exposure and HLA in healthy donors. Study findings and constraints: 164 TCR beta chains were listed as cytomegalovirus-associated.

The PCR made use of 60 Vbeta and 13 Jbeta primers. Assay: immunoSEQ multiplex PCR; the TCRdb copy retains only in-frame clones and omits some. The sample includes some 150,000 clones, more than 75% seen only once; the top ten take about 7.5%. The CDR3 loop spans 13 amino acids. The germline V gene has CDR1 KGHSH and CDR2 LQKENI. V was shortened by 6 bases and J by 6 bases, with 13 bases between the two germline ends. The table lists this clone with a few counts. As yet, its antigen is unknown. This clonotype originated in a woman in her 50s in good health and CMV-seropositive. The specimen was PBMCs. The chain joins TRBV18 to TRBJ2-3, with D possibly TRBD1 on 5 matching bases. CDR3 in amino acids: CASSPDSHDTQYF. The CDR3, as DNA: TGTGCCAGCTCTCCAGACAGTCATGATACGCAGTATTTT.